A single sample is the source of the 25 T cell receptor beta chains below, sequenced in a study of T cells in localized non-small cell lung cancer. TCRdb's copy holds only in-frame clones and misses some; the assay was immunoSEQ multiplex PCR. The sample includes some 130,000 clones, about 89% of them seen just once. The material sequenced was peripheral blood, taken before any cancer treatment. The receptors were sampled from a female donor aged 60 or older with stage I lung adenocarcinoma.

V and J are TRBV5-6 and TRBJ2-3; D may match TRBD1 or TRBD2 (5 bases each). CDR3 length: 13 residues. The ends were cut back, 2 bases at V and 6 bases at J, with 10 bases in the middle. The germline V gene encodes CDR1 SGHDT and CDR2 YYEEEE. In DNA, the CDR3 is TGTGCCAGCAGCTTTCAGGGAGAGGATACGCAGTATTTT. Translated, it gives CASSFQGEDTQYF.

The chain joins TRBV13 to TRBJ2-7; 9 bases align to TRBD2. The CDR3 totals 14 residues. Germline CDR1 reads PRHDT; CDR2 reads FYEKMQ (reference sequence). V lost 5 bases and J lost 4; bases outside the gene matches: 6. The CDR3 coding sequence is TGTGCCAGCAGCCCCTCGAGCGGGAGGTACGAGCAGTACTTC. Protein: CASSPSSGRYEQYF.

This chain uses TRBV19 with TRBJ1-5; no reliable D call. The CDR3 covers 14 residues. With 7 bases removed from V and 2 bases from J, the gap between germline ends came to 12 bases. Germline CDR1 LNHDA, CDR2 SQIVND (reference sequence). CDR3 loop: CASTATSGNQPQHF. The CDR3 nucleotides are TGTGCCAGTACCGCGACCTCAGGCAATCAGCCCCAGCATTTT. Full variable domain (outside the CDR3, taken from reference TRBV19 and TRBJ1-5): DGGITQSPKYLFRKEGQNVTLSCEQNLNHDAMYWYRQDPGQGLRLIYYSQIVNDFQKGDIAEGYSVSREKKESFPLTVTSAQKNPTAFYLCASTATSGNQPQHFGDGTRLSIL.

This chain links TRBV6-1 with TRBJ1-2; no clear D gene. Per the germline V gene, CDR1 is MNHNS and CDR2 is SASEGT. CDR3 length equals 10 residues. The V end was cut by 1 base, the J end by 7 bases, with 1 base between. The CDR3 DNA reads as TGTGCCAGCAGTGAAGTTGGCTACACCTTC. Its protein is CASSEVGYTF.

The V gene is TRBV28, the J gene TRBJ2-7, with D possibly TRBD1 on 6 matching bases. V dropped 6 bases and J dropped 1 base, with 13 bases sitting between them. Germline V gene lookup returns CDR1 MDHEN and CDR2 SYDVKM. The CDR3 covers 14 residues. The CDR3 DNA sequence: TGTGCCAGCAGCCGCTGGGACATTTCCTACGAGCAGTACTTC. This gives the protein CASSRWDISYEQYF.

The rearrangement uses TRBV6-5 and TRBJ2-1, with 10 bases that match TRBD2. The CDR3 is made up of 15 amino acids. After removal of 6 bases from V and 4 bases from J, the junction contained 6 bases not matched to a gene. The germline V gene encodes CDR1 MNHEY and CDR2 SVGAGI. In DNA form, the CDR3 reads TGTGCCAGCAGGGCTAGCGGGAGTGTGTACAATGAGCAGTTCTTC. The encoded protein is CASRASGSVYNEQFF.

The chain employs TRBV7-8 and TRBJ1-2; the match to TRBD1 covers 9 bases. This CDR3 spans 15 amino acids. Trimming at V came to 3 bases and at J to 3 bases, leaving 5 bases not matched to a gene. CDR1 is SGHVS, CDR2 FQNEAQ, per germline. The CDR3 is CASSFAGQGYYGYTF. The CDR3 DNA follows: TGTGCCAGCAGCTTCGCGGGACAGGGATACTATGGCTACACCTTC.

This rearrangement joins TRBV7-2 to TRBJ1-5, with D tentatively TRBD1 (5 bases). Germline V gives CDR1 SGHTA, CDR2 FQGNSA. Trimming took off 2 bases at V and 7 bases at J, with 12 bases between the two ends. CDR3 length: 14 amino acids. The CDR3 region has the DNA TGTGCCAGCAGCTTACGCGGGGGAGGACAGCCCCAGCATTTT. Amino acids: CASSLRGGGQPQHF. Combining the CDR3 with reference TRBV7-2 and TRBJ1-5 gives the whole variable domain GAGVSQSPSNKVTEKGKDVELRCDPISGHTALYWYRQSLGQGLEFLIYFQGNSAPDKSGLPSDRFSAERTGGSVSTLTIQRTQQEDSAVYLCASSLRGGGQPQHFGDGTRLSIL.

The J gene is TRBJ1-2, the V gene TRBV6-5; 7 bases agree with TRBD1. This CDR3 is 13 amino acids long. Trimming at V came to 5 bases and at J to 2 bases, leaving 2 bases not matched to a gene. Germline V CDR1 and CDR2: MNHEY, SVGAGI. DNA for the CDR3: TGTGCCAGCAGTGCGGGACAGAACTATGGCTACACCTTC. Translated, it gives CASSAGQNYGYTF.

As DNA, the CDR3 is TGTGCCAGCTTTGGGCAATGGGACGCCGAGCAGTACTTC. Residues: CASFGQWDAEQYF. V usage is TRBV6-6 and J usage is TRBJ2-7; D is possibly TRBD1 or TRBD2 (5 bases each). The V and J ends lost 8 bases and 6 bases respectively, with 17 bases between them. The CDR3 contains 13 residues. CDR1 MNHNY and CDR2 SVGAGI come from the germline V gene (reference sequence).

The CDR3 region is CASSEGYTDTQYF. CDR3 coding DNA: TGTGCCAGCAGTGAAGGCTACACAGATACGCAGTATTTT. The chain uses TRBV6-1 and TRBJ2-3; unclear D gene. The CDR3 covers 13 residues. Trimming cost V 1 base and J 2 bases, with 4 bases left between them. Germline CDR1 MNHNS, CDR2 SASEGT.

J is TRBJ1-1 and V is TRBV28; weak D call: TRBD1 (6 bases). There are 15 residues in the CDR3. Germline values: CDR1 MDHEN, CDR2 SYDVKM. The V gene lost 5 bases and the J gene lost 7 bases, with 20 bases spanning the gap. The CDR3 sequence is CASSPRRTPGVEAFF. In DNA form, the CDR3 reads TGTGCCAGCAGTCCGAGGAGGACCCCAGGGGTTGAAGCTTTCTTT.

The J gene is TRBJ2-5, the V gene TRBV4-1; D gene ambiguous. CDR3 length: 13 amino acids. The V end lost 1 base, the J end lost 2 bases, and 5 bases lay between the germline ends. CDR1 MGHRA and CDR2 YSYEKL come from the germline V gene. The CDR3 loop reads CASSQVRQETQYF. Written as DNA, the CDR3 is TGCGCCAGCAGCCAAGTCCGTCAAGAGACCCAGTACTTC.

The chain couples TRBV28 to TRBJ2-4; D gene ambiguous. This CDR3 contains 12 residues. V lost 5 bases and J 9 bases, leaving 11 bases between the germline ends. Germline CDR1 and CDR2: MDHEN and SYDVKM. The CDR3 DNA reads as TGTGCCAGCAGTCGGCGGCTGAGCATTCAGTACTTC. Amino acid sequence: CASSRRLSIQYF.

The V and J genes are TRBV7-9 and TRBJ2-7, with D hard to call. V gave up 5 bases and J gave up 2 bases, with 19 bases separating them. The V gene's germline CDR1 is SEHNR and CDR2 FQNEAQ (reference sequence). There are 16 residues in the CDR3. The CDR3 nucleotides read TGTGCCAGCAGCACACCCGGCCGGAAAAAGACCTACGAGCAGTACTTC. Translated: CASSTPGRKKTYEQYF.

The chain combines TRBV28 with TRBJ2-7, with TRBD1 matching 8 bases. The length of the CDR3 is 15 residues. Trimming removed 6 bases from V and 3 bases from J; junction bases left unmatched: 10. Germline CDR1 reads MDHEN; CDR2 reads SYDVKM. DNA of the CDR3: TGTGCCAGCAGGCGGGCCGGGACAGGATACTACGAGCAGTACTTC. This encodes CASRRAGTGYYEQYF.

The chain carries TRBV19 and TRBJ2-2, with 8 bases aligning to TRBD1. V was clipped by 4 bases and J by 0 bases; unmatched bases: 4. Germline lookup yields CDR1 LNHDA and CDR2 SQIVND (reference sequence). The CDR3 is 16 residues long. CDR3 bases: TGTGCCAGTAGTACGCCAGGGGGCACGAACACCGGGGAGCTGTTTTTT. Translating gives CASSTPGGTNTGELFF.

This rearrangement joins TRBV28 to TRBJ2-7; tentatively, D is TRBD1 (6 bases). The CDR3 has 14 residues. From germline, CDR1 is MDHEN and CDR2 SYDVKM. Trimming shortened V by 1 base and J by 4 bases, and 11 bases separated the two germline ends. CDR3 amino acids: CASSLSDRIYEQYF. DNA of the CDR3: TGTGCCAGCAGTTTATCGGACAGAATATACGAGCAGTACTTC.

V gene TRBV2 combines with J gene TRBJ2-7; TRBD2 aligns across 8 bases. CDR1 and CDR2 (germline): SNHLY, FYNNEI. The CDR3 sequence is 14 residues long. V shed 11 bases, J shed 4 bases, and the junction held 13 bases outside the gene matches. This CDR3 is CAGKTSVSGYEQYF. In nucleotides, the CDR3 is TGTGCCGGTAAGACTAGCGTATCCGGTTACGAGCAGTACTTC.

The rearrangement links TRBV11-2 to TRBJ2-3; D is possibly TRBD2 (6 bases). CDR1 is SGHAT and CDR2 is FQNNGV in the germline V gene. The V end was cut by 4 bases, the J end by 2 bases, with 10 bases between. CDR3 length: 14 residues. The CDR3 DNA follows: TGTGCCAGCAGCTATAGCGGTGCCACAGATACGCAGTATTTT. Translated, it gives CASSYSGATDTQYF.

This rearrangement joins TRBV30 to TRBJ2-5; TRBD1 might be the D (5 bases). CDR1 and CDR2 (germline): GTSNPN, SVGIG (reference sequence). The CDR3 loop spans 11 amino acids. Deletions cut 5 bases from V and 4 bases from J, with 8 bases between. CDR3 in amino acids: CAWGHSETQYF. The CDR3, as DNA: TGTGCCTGGGGACATTCAGAGACCCAGTACTTC.

The CDR3: CASSLVRSPATGTQYF. CDR3 nucleotides: TGTGCCAGCAGCTTGGTAAGGTCCCCGGCCACCGGGACGCAGTATTTT. The gene calls are TRBV5-4 and TRBJ2-3; D call uncertain. The ends were cut back, 0 bases at V and 9 bases at J, with 20 bases in the middle. This CDR3 region has 16 residues. Germline CDR1 is SGHNT and CDR2 is YYREEE (reference sequence).

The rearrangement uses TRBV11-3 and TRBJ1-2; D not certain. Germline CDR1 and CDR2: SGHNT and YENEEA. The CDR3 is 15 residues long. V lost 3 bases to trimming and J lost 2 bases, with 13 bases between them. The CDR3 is CASSFIWVHNYGYTF. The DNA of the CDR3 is TGTGCCAGCAGCTTTATTTGGGTTCACAACTATGGCTACACCTTC.

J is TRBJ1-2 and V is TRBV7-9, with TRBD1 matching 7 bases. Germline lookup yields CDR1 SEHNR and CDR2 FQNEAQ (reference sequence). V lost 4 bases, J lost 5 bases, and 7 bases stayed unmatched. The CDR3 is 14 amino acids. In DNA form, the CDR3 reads TGTGCCAGCAGCTGGGACAGCCCTTTTTATGGCTACACCTTC. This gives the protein CASSWDSPFYGYTF.

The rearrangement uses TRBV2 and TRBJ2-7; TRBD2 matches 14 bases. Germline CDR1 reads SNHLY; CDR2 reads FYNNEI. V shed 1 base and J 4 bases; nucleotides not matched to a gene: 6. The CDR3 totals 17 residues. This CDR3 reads CASSEGVGLAGVYEQYF. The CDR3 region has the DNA TGTGCCAGCAGTGAAGGGGTGGGACTAGCGGGAGTGTACGAGCAGTACTTC.